The 24 T cell receptor beta chains below were found in one sample sequenced in a study of identical twins. TCRdb re-derived calls from the 5' RACE reads in MiXCR, one entry per CDR3 protein. The data show hundreds of thousands of distinct CDR3 sequences, with around 20% seen just once and approximately 0.48% held by the top ten. These same records also appear under a second study, on yellow fever vaccine responses in identical twins.

The sample was CD4+ T cells sorted from blood. These receptors were obtained from a woman aged 18-29 years in good health.

This clonotype came up a few times. The DNA for the CDR3 is TGTGCCAGCAGCCCGCCGGGCTACCTTTACATAGAGCAGTTCTTC. Protein sequence: CASSPPGYLYIEQFF. The chain combines TRBV9 with TRBJ2-1, with D uncertain. The CDR3 has 15 amino acids. The germline V gene has CDR1 SGDLS and CDR2 YYNGEE. V lost 4 bases to trimming and J lost 10 bases, with 21 bases between them.

The chain links TRBV5-1 to TRBJ2-5; D not resolved. The V gene lost 0 bases and the J gene lost 1 base, with 13 bases spanning the gap. CDR1 is SGHRS and CDR2 is YFSETQ in the germline V gene. This CDR3 region has 16 residues. The CDR3 region has the DNA TGCGCCAGCAGCTTGGGCCATGGCGCAGGCCAAGAGACCCAGTACTTC. Translating gives CASSLGHGAGQETQYF.

This clonotype was found a few times. CDR3 DNA sequence: TGTGCCAGCAGTCCCCCCGGGGCGGCCTACAATGAGCAGTTCTTC. Translation gives CASSPPGAAYNEQFF. V gene TRBV12-3 or TRBV12-4 combines with J gene TRBJ2-1; perhaps D is TRBD1 or TRBD2 (5 bases each). The CDR3 is made up of 15 amino acids. The germline V and J ends were trimmed by 5 bases and 2 bases, with 13 bases remaining between them.

The chain has TRBV5-1 and TRBJ1-6; the match to TRBD1 covers 7 bases. The J segment lost 7 bases and the V segment lost 2 bases, leaving 9 bases of the junction unmatched. CDR1 is SGHRS, CDR2 YFSETQ, per germline. This CDR3 contains 16 residues. The CDR3 is CASSLNDRDYNSPLHF. DNA for the CDR3: TGCGCCAGCAGCTTAAATGACAGGGACTACAATTCACCCCTCCACTTT. The entire variable domain, with the rest obtained from reference TRBV5-1 and TRBJ1-6, is as follows: KAGVTQTPRYLIKTRGQQVTLSCSPISGHRSVSWYQQTPGQGLQFLFEYFSETQRNKGNFPGRFSGRQFSNSRSEMNVSTLELGDSALYLCASSLNDRDYNSPLHFGNGTRLTVT.

The rearrangement links TRBV5-6 to TRBJ2-3; D unclear. V was pared by 4 bases and J by 6 bases, with 9 bases between. This CDR3 is built from 12 residues. Germline CDR1 SGHDT, CDR2 YYEEEE. CDR3 in DNA: TGTGCCAGCAGCCCACTCGCTGATACGCAGTATTTT. This codes for CASSPLADTQYF.

This clonotype was picked up a small number of times. This chain joins TRBV2 and TRBJ1-2; possibly TRBD1 for D (5 bases). V lost 3 bases, J lost 4 bases, and 15 bases lay in between. Germline CDR1 SNHLY, CDR2 FYNNEI. CDR3 length: 15 amino acids. CDR3 sequence reads: CASSDRGFSGYGYTF. DNA of the CDR3: TGTGCCAGCAGTGACCGGGGGTTTTCGGGCTATGGCTACACCTTC.

V usage is TRBV27 and J usage is TRBJ2-7; 9 nucleotides match TRBD1. There are 18 residues in the CDR3. CDR1 and CDR2 from the germline V gene are MNHEY and SMNVEV (reference sequence). V dropped 3 bases and J dropped 2; count of bases not matched to a gene: 14. In DNA form, the CDR3 reads TGTGCCAGCAGTTTGGGGACCCCCGGGACAGGGTTTCCCTACGAGCAGTACTTC. This translates into CASSLGTPGTGFPYEQYF.

This clonotype was detected only a few times. In DNA, the CDR3 is TGTGCCAGCAGTTACCCGACTAGCGGGAGCCGACTCTCCTACAATGAGCAGTTCTTC. Translation gives CASSYPTSGSRLSYNEQFF. The chain combines TRBV6-5 with TRBJ2-1, with TRBD2 matching over 12 bases. V was pared by 2 bases and J by 0 bases, with 8 bases of the junction left unmatched. Germline CDR1 reads MNHEY; CDR2 reads SVGAGI. The CDR3 consists of 19 residues.

Worth noting for this clonotype: A read error may produce the germline difference seen at one junction end. This chain uses TRBV12-3 or TRBV12-4 with TRBJ2-1, with 10 nucleotides matching TRBD2. The CDR3 runs to 18 residues. The CDR3 sequence is CACSLGLVAGGSYNEQFF. CDR3 DNA: TGTGCCTGCAGTTTAGGACTCGTAGCGGGAGGCTCCTACAATGAGCAGTTCTTC.

This clonotype came up a few times. V is TRBV20-1 and J is TRBJ1-2; 8 bases match TRBD1. The CDR3 contains 17 residues. Per germline, CDR1 DFQATT and CDR2 SNEGSKA (reference sequence). Trimming removed 5 bases from V and 0 bases from J; junction bases left unmatched: 14. The CDR3 region is CSAGTGTGSGANYGYTF. For the CDR3, the DNA is TGCAGTGCTGGCACCGGGACAGGAAGCGGGGCTAACTATGGCTACACCTTC.

The chain links TRBV5-1 to TRBJ2-1; 14 bases match TRBD2. J was trimmed by 7 bases and V by 1 base; bases with no gene match: 4. This CDR3 has 16 amino acids. Germline loops: CDR1 SGHRS, CDR2 YFSETQ. The CDR3 coding sequence is TGCGCCAGCAGCTTGACCCGACTAGCGGGGGGGAATGAGCAGTTCTTC. Residues: CASSLTRLAGGNEQFF.

This clonotype was found many times. This chain uses TRBV20-1 with TRBJ2-3; no reliable D call. CDR1 DFQATT and CDR2 SNEGSKA come from the germline V gene (reference sequence). Between the trimmed V and J ends, which lost 7 bases and 5 bases, there was a span of 10 bases. This CDR3 has 11 amino acids. The CDR3 protein is CSVGAGDTQYF. The CDR3 DNA reads as TGCAGTGTCGGTGCCGGAGATACGCAGTATTTT.

Only a few counts were recorded for this clonotype. This chain connects TRBV24-1 to TRBJ2-5; 8 bases map to TRBD1. The length of the CDR3 is 15 residues. The trim removed 3 bases at V and 5 bases at J, leaving 7 bases unmatched. CDR1 and CDR2 from the germline V gene are KGHDR and SFDVKD. The CDR3 DNA reads TGTGCCACCAGTGATGCGGACAGGGTGGGGGAGACCCAGTACTTC. Amino acids: CATSDADRVGETQYF.

This clonotype appeared a few times. The rearrangement uses TRBV7-9 and TRBJ1-3; D remains ambiguous. Germline V gene data show CDR1 as SEHNR and CDR2 as FQNEAQ (reference sequence). V dropped 1 base and J dropped 0 bases, with 10 bases sitting between them. The CDR3 runs 16 residues. The CDR3: CASSLGVYTSGNTIYF. The CDR3 region has the DNA TGTGCCAGCAGCTTAGGGGTGTACACCTCTGGAAACACCATATATTTT. Full variable domain (outside the CDR3, taken from reference TRBV7-9 and TRBJ1-3): DTGVSQNPRHKITKRGQNVTFRCDPISEHNRLYWYRQTLGQGPEFLTYFQNEAQLEKSRLLSDRFSAERPKGSFSTLEIQRTEQGDSAMYLCASSLGVYTSGNTIYFGEGSWLTVV.

The chain links TRBV10-3 to TRBJ2-5; D might be TRBD1 (5 bases). Trimming removed 6 bases from V and 2 bases from J, with 10 bases in between. This CDR3 is built from 13 residues. CDR1 and CDR2 (germline): ENHRY, SYGVKD. CDR3 sequence reads: CAISPGSQETQYF. The CDR3 DNA is TGTGCCATCAGCCCAGGGTCTCAAGAGACCCAGTACTTC.

The J gene is TRBJ2-1, the V gene TRBV23-1; maybe TRBD1 (5 bases). TRBV23-1 is placed among ORFs of uncertain function. The CDR3 spans 18 residues. V lost 6 bases and J lost 10, with 31 bases in between. CDR3 residues: CASSPTEYNDRLLPEQFF. The CDR3 nucleotides are TGCGCCAGCAGCCCGACAGAGTACAATGATCGTCTCCTCCCCGAGCAGTTCTTC.

The V call is TRBV20-1, the J call TRBJ2-5; TRBD2 might be the D (6 bases). CDR1 is DFQATT and CDR2 is SNEGSKA in the germline V gene (reference sequence). With 6 bases removed from V and 5 bases from J, the gap between germline ends came to 31 bases. This CDR3 comprises 18 residues. The CDR3 reads CSAPNWRGRGPDSETQYF. For the CDR3, the DNA is TGCAGTGCCCCAAACTGGAGGGGAAGGGGCCCCGATTCGGAGACCCAGTACTTC.

This chain uses TRBV11-2 with TRBJ2-6; 14 bases fit TRBD2. The germline V gene has CDR1 SGHAT and CDR2 FQNNGV. The CDR3 totals 17 residues. Trimming took 3 bases from V and 4 from J; bases not matched to a gene: 2. The CDR3 is CASSLTSGGVGANVLTF. CDR3 bases: TGTGCCAGCAGCTTGACTAGCGGGGGGGTCGGGGCCAACGTCCTGACTTTC.

This clonotype has a handful of counts. The J gene is TRBJ2-7, the V gene TRBV20-1; 7 bases fit TRBD2. This CDR3 region has 12 residues. Per germline, CDR1 DFQATT and CDR2 SNEGSKA (reference sequence). With 5 bases clipped from V and 2 bases from J, the junction kept 3 bases outside the gene matches. CDR3 protein: CSAPRGAYEQYF. The CDR3 region has the DNA TGCAGTGCTCCCCGGGGGGCCTACGAGCAGTACTTC.

This CDR3 is CASTLGGPGDTQYF. CDR3 nucleotides: TGTGCCAGCACTCTCGGGGGGCCAGGCGATACGCAGTATTTT. J is TRBJ2-3 and V is TRBV6-1, with D possibly TRBD2 on 7 matching bases. This CDR3 comprises 14 residues. V lost 7 bases and J 6 bases, leaving 17 bases between the germline ends. Germline CDR1 is MNHNS and CDR2 is SASEGT.

This sequence joins TRBV4-1 and TRBJ1-1, with D uncertain. Trimming cost V 0 bases and J 4 bases, with 9 bases left between them. Germline assignment: CDR1 MGHRA and CDR2 YSYEKL. This CDR3 comprises 14 residues. The CDR3 sequence: CASSQENRLTEAFF. CDR3 DNA: TGCGCCAGCAGCCAAGAGAACAGACTCACTGAAGCTTTCTTT.

The table lists this clonotype with a few counts. The V call is TRBV5-1, the J call TRBJ2-2; the match to TRBD2 covers 13 bases. The V gene end was trimmed by 2 bases and the J gene end by 3 bases; junction bases not matched to a gene: 4. This CDR3 has 17 amino acids. Germline V lookup: CDR1 SGHRS, CDR2 YFSETQ. CDR3 residues: CASSFGLAGADTGELFF. CDR3 bases: TGCGCCAGCAGCTTCGGACTAGCGGGAGCGGACACCGGGGAGCTGTTTTTT.

The chain combines TRBV7-3 with TRBJ2-3; TRBD2 matches 14 bases. J lost 4 bases, V lost 4 bases, and 10 bases had no gene match. The CDR3 sequence is 18 residues long. CDR1 is SGHTA and CDR2 is FQGTGA in the germline V gene. CDR3 DNA: TGTGCCAGCAGCTCTAAAGGGGGACTAGCGGGAGCCTCAGATACGCAGTATTTT. It is translated as CASSSKGGLAGASDTQYF.

The V call is TRBV3-1, the J call TRBJ1-2; D is perhaps TRBD1 (6 bases). This CDR3 is built from 17 residues. V was cut by 0 bases and J by 2 bases, with 16 bases left in between. CDR1 is LGHDT, CDR2 YNNKEL, per germline (reference sequence). CDR3 bases: TGTGCCAGCAGCCAAGATGTGGTTGCGGGACACAACTATGGCTACACCTTC. This codes for CASSQDVVAGHNYGYTF. The full variable domain, its missing parts supplied by reference TRBV3-1 and TRBJ1-2, is DTAVSQTPKYLVTQMGNDKSIKCEQNLGHDTMYWYKQDSKKFLKIMFSYNNKELIINETVPNRFSPKSPDKAHLNLHINSLELGDSAVYFCASSQDVVAGHNYGYTFGSGTRLTVV.